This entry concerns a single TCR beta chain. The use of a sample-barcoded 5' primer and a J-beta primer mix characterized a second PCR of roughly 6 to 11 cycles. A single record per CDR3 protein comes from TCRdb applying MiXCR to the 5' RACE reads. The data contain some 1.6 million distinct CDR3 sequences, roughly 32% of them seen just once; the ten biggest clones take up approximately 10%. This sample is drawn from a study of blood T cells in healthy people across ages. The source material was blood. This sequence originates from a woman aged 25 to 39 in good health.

CDR3 coding DNA: TGTGCCAGCAGCCGCCGGACAGGAAGGTACAATGAGCAGTTCTTC. Translated: CASSRRTGRYNEQFF. The chain combines TRBV11-2 with TRBJ2-1; TRBD1 matches at 7 bases. The CDR3 loop spans 15 amino acids. Per the germline V gene, CDR1 is SGHAT and CDR2 is FQNNGV. V lost 5 bases, J lost 4 bases, and 8 bases stayed unmatched. Complete variable domain (other parts from reference TRBV11-2 and TRBJ2-1): EAGVAQSPRYKIIEKRQSVAFWCNPISGHATLYWYQQILGQGPKLLIQFQNNGVVDDSQLPKDRFSAERLKGVDSTLKIQPAKLEDSAVYLCASSRRTGRYNEQFFGPGTRLTVL.